This entry is about one T cell receptor (beta chain). Its specificity is not known. V shed 0 bases, J shed 4 bases, and the junction held 16 bases outside the gene matches. This CDR3 has 19 amino acids. Germline V gene sequence: CDR1 MGHRA, CDR2 YSYEKL. The authors ran a second PCR of 7 to 11 cycles using a sample-barcoded 5' primer and a J-beta primer mix. Template switching added a 12-random-nucleotide identifier to every cDNA molecule. MiXCR was run by TCRdb on the 5' RACE reads, yielding one entry per CDR3 protein. The table records some 900,000 distinct CDR3 sequences, roughly 43% of them present only once. The entry originates in a study of blood T cells in healthy people across ages. Study details: Template switching picked up about one barcoded beta molecule for each two T cells.

Study-wide results and caveats: There were more naive CD4+ cells and higher diversity in long-lived donors than in aged donors. Investigators treated diversity estimates from one million T cells as underestimates.

The chain couples TRBV4-1 to TRBJ2-5, with 8 bases fitting TRBD2. The specimen sequenced was blood. This TCR came from a man younger than 45 in good health. In nucleotides, the CDR3 is TGCGCCAGCAGCCAAGAGAGAAACCGTATGGGACTAGGTGGAGAGACCCAGTACTTC. Translated: CASSQERNRMGLGGETQYF.